Listed below are T cell receptor beta chains from one sample, sequenced in a study of blood T cell repertoires in COVID-19. Clones were sequenced by immunoSEQ multiplex PCR, and TCRdb holds only the in-frame ones, with some missing. The data contain around 52,000 clones, roughly 90% of them singletons. Sequencing input: peripheral blood. These receptors all come from a woman of 80 years or more with acute or convalescent COVID-19. CDR3s include the opening cysteine and the closing phenylalanine or tryptophan. A D gene is named only where the DNA matches it firmly. Clone size is shown for a subset of rows, as once, few, many or a class of expanded clone.

cdr3_length j_call d_call clone_size v_call cdr3_nt cdr3_aa
14 TRBJ1-2 - - TRBV29-1 TGCAGCGTTGGAGGTGGCAGTGGTAACTATGGCTACACCTTC CSVGGGSGNYGYTF
16 TRBJ2-3 TRBD2 - TRBV19 TGTGCCAGTAGTATAGCAGCGGGGGGATCGAGAGATACGCAGTATTTT CASSIAAGGSRDTQYF
17 TRBJ2-6 - - TRBV27 TGTGCCAGCAGCCCACACCTAGACAGAACTGGGGCCAACGTCCTGACTTTC CASSPHLDRTGANVLTF
15 TRBJ2-5 TRBD2 - TRBV7-9 TGTGCCAGCACCGCGGGGGGGGCCCACCAAGAGACCCAGTACTTC CASTAGGAHQETQYF
15 TRBJ2-7 TRBD1 - TRBV14 TGTGCCAGCAGCCGACCGGGACAGGGGTTTAACGAGCAGTACTTC CASSRPGQGFNEQYF
11 TRBJ1-6 - - TRBV7-8 TGTGCCAGCACATTAGGGGGACCCCTCCACTTT CASTLGGPLHF
19 TRBJ2-1 TRBD2 - TRBV5-1 TGCGCCAGCCAAAGAACTTTAGCGGGGGGGCTTAAAACCTACAATGAGCAGTTCTTC CASQRTLAGGLKTYNEQFF
18 TRBJ2-3 TRBD2 - TRBV3-1/TRBV3-2 TGTGCCAGCAGCCGCACCCCGTTAGCGGGGGGGAACACAGATACGCAGTATTTT CASSRTPLAGGNTDTQYF
15 TRBJ1-2 TRBD1 - TRBV4-2 TGTGCCAGCAGCTATTTTCCGTTGACAGGGGGGGAGTACACCTTC CASSYFPLTGGEYTF
14 TRBJ1-5 - - TRBV19 TGTGCCAGTAGAGTCGGGGGGGGAGGTCAGCCCCAGCATTTT CASRVGGGGQPQHF
18 TRBJ2-6 TRBD1 - TRBV4-2 TGTGCCAGCAGCCAAGTGGGACAGGGGTTATCTGGGGCCAACGTCCTGACTTTC CASSQVGQGLSGANVLTF
13 TRBJ2-1 TRBD2 - TRBV11-2 TGTGCCAGCAGCTTAGATCGCGGGAGTGAGCAGTTCTTC CASSLDRGSEQFF
15 TRBJ2-1 TRBD2 - TRBV5-4 TGTGCCAGCAGCCCCGGAGCGGGGGATTACAATGAGCAGTTCTTC CASSPGAGDYNEQFF
13 TRBJ2-7 - - TRBV28 TGTGCCAGCATTTCCCCCCAGGGAGGCGAGCAGTACTTC CASISPQGGEQYF
17 TRBJ2-2 - once TRBV24-1 TGTGCCACCAGTGGTCTACAGGGATTCGGACCGGCCGGGGAGCTGTTTTTT CATSGLQGFGPAGELFF